These T cell receptor beta chains were read from a single sample in a study of beta chain features in type 1 diabetes. The method was immunoSEQ multiplex PCR; TCRdb's version includes in-frame clones alone and lacks a portion of them. In the table there are approximately 120,000 clones, around a sixth of which are singletons. The sample consisted of central memory CD4+ T cells from blood. Receptors were obtained from a man aged 18 to 29 with type 1 diabetes. Each CDR3 is given with its conserved first and last residue. The order of the fields is CDR3 protein, CDR3 DNA, V gene, clone size, J gene, D gene. The D gene is left open where the match is weak. Only some rows state a clone size, as once, few, many or a class for expanded clones.

CDR3: CSVARDRGQPQHF; DNA: TGCAGCGTTGCCCGGGACAGGGGCCAGCCCCAGCATTTT; V: TRBV29-1; size: few; J: TRBJ1-5; D: TRBD1
CDR3: CASSYLPGGETNEQYF; DNA: TGTGCCAGCAGTTACCTCCCTGGCGGGGAGACTAACGAGCAGTACTTC; V: TRBV6-6; size: -; J: TRBJ2-7; D: -
CDR3: CATSRDRDRKYF; DNA: TGTGCCACCAGCAGAGACCGGGACAGAAAGTACTTC; V: TRBV15; size: few; J: TRBJ2-7; D: TRBD1
CDR3: CASSRYATSTDTQYF; DNA: TGTGCCAGCAGCCGTTACGCTACGAGCACAGATACGCAGTATTTT; V: TRBV7-2; size: few; J: TRBJ2-3; D: -
CDR3: CSAKWTENPQETQYF; DNA: TGCAGCGCGAAATGGACCGAGAATCCGCAAGAGACCCAGTACTTC; V: TRBV29-1; size: few; J: TRBJ2-5; D: -
CDR3: CASSGTGGSYNEQFF; DNA: TGTGCCAGCAGCGGAACAGGGGGGTCCTACAATGAGCAGTTCTTC; V: TRBV5-4; size: -; J: TRBJ2-1; D: TRBD1
CDR3: CASSQGKYNEQFF; DNA: TGCGCCAGCAGCCAAGGGAAGTACAATGAGCAGTTCTTC; V: TRBV4-3; size: many; J: TRBJ2-1; D: -
CDR3: CAWAIDQETQYF; DNA: TGTGCCTGGGCCATCGACCAAGAGACCCAGTACTTC; V: TRBV30; size: -; J: TRBJ2-5; D: -
CDR3: CAWSSGTGYEQFF; DNA: TGTGCCTGGAGTTCCGGGACAGGGTATGAGCAGTTCTTC; V: TRBV30; size: few; J: TRBJ2-1; D: TRBD1
CDR3: CASSYSSGTRNDEQFF; DNA: TGTGCCAGCAGTTACTCGAGCGGGACTAGAAACGATGAGCAGTTCTTC; V: TRBV6-6; size: few; J: TRBJ2-1; D: TRBD2
CDR3: CASSQDRTGTGQPQHF; DNA: TGCGCCAGCAGCCAAGATCGGACAGGGACAGGCCAGCCCCAGCATTTT; V: TRBV4-3; size: -; J: TRBJ1-5; D: TRBD1
CDR3: CASSAQVNTEAFF; DNA: TGTGCCAGCAGTGCACAGGTGAACACTGAAGCTTTCTTT; V: TRBV28; size: -; J: TRBJ1-1; D: -
CDR3: CAWSPGNSPLHF; DNA: TGTGCCTGGTCCCCAGGGAATTCACCCCTCCACTTT; V: TRBV30; size: -; J: TRBJ1-6; D: -
CDR3: CASSQLAARDTQYF; DNA: TGTGCCAGCTCCCAACTAGCGGCTAGAGATACGCAGTATTTT; V: TRBV2; size: many; J: TRBJ2-3; D: TRBD2
CDR3: CASSPSETQYF; DNA: TGTGCCAGCAGCCCGTCAGAGACCCAGTACTTC; V: TRBV7-9; size: -; J: TRBJ2-5; D: -
CDR3: CAIKIPGSDGYTF; DNA: TGTGCCATCAAGATTCCAGGTTCCGATGGCTACACCTTC; V: TRBV10-3; size: few; J: TRBJ1-2; D: -
CDR3: CATKQEINTEAFF; DNA: TGTGCCACAAAACAGGAGATCAACACTGAAGCTTTCTTT; V: TRBV18; size: few; J: TRBJ1-1; D: -